Below, 17 T cell receptor beta chains from the same sample are listed, as sequenced in a study of blood T cell repertoires in COVID-19. Only in-frame clones appear in the TCRdb table, and some are missing; sequencing was by immunoSEQ multiplex PCR. The data show some 78,000 clones, about nine tenths seen once. The specimen was peripheral blood. The origin of the receptors is a woman aged 45-65 years in a cohort sampled during active COVID-19.

CDR3 in amino acids: CSGETGDGTEAFF. CDR3 bases: TGCAGCGGAGAGACAGGGGATGGCACTGAAGCTTTCTTT. The V call is TRBV29-1, the J call TRBJ1-1, with 8 bases matching TRBD1. V shed 7 bases and J 4 bases; nucleotides not matched to a gene: 8. This CDR3 has 13 amino acids. The germline CDR1 and CDR2 sequences are SQVTM and ANQGSEA.

The chain couples TRBV19 to TRBJ1-4; weak D call: TRBD1 (6 bases). The CDR3 is 16 residues long. The germline CDR1 and CDR2 sequences are LNHDA and SQIVND (reference sequence). V was trimmed by 3 bases and J by 9 bases, leaving 20 bases between them. The CDR3 DNA sequence: TGTGCCAGTAGTATCTCGGGACAAGGACCCCTTCAAAAACTGTTTTTT. Protein: CASSISGQGPLQKLFF.

The chain couples TRBV7-8 to TRBJ1-4; unclear D gene. This CDR3 region has 16 residues. Germline lookup yields CDR1 SGHVS and CDR2 FQNEAQ. Trimming took 4 bases from V and 7 from J, leaving 19 bases between them. The chain's CDR3 is CASSSTGSSSGEKLFF. CDR3 coding DNA: TGTGCCAGCAGCTCCACCGGGTCATCAAGCGGTGAAAAACTGTTTTTT. Filled out from reference TRBV7-8 and TRBJ1-4, the complete variable domain reads GAGVSQSPRYKVAKRGQDVALRCDPISGHVSLFWYQQALGQGPEFLTYFQNEAQLDKSGLPSDRFFAERPEGSVSTLKIQRTQQEDSAVYLCASSSTGSSSGEKLFFGSGTQLSVL.

The rearrangement uses TRBV12-3 or TRBV12-4 and TRBJ1-1; D uncertain. V shed 5 bases and J shed 1 base, with 8 bases lying between them. This CDR3 has 13 residues. CDR3 nucleotides: TGTGCCAGCAGTCTTACACAGAACACTGAAGCTTTCTTT. Protein: CASSLTQNTEAFF.

CDR3 in amino acids: CASSTVGTANYGYTF. CDR3 nucleotides: TGTGCCAGTAGTACAGTCGGGACAGCTAACTATGGCTACACCTTC. The chain employs TRBV19 and TRBJ1-2, with 7 bases that match TRBD1. Germline CDR1 reads LNHDA; CDR2 reads SQIVND (reference sequence). This CDR3 region has 15 residues. V lost 4 bases, J lost 0 bases, and 5 bases stayed unmatched.

The chain recombines TRBV27 with TRBJ2-5; 8 bases agree with TRBD2. Germline CDR1 reads MNHEY; CDR2 reads SMNVEV (reference sequence). The CDR3 totals 16 residues. Trimming removed 3 bases from V and 1 base from J; junction bases left unmatched: 7. This CDR3 reads CASSFIPTSGQETQYF. The CDR3 nucleotides read TGTGCCAGCAGTTTTATCCCCACTAGCGGCCAAGAGACCCAGTACTTC.

Regarding this clone: An end of the junction differs from the germline gene, which may be a read error. The chain combines TRBV24-1 with TRBJ2-1, with a possible D match to TRBD2 (6 bases). Germline V gene data show CDR1 as KGHDR and CDR2 as SFDVKD. The CDR3 runs 13 residues. The CDR3 reads CATSDYLATQRVF. The CDR3 nucleotides are TGTGCCACCAGTGACTACCTAGCGACCCAAAGGGTCTTC.

As DNA, the CDR3 is TGTGCCAGCAGTTTACACCAGGGGAATAATGAAAAACTGTTTTTT. Translated, it gives CASSLHQGNNEKLFF. The chain combines TRBV28 with TRBJ1-4; TRBD1 is a possible D gene (6 bases). CDR3 size: 15 residues. The germline V gene encodes CDR1 MDHEN and CDR2 SYDVKM. Trimming pared 2 bases from V and 4 bases from J, leaving 11 bases between.

The chain employs TRBV20-1 and TRBJ1-5; unclear D gene. The germline V and J ends were trimmed by 6 bases and 0 bases, with 3 bases remaining between them. The germline CDR1 and CDR2 sequences are DFQATT and SNEGSKA (reference sequence). The CDR3 totals 11 residues. The CDR3 DNA is TGCAGTGCCGTTAGCAATCAGCCCCAGCATTTT. This gives the protein CSAVSNQPQHF.

The chain links TRBV14 to TRBJ1-2, with TRBD1 matching 8 bases. The junction had 6 bases not matched to a gene; V was cut back by 6 bases and J by 3 bases. This CDR3 is built from 14 residues. Germline CDR1 SGHDN, CDR2 FVKESK. In DNA form, the CDR3 reads TGTGCCAGCAGACGGACAGGGAGTCACTATGGCTACACCTTC. Protein: CASRRTGSHYGYTF.

This clone was observed once. The chain couples TRBV18 to TRBJ1-1; maybe TRBD1 (6 bases). The CDR3 length is 16 residues. Germline CDR1 KGHSH, CDR2 LQKENI. The germline V and J ends were trimmed by 3 bases and 2 bases, with 16 bases remaining between them. The CDR3 region is CASSPAGGRRNTEAFF. CDR3 in DNA: TGTGCCAGCTCACCTGCGGGGGGCCGCCGCAACACTGAAGCTTTCTTT.

V is TRBV28 and J is TRBJ1-5; the match to TRBD1 covers 9 bases. The CDR3 covers 15 residues. The germline gives CDR1 MDHEN, CDR2 SYDVKM. V trimming: 4 bases; J trimming: 5 bases; junction bases outside the gene matches: 6. CDR3 protein: CASSSPGTGHQPQHF. For the CDR3, the DNA is TGTGCCAGCAGTTCGCCCGGGACAGGGCATCAGCCCCAGCATTTT.

The CDR3 reads CASSPFRELVNNEQFF. Written as DNA, the CDR3 is TGTGCCAGCTCACCTTTTCGGGAGTTGGTAAACAATGAGCAGTTCTTC. This chain joins TRBV18 and TRBJ2-1, with D possibly matching TRBD2 (6 bases). V shed 3 bases and J shed 5 bases, with 17 bases lying between them. From germline, CDR1 is KGHSH and CDR2 LQKENI. The CDR3 is made up of 16 amino acids. Filled out from reference TRBV18 and TRBJ2-1, the complete variable domain reads NAGVMQNPRHLVRRRGQEARLRCSPMKGHSHVYWYRQLPEEGLKFMVYLQKENIIDESGMPKERFSAEFPKEGPSILRIQQVVRGDSAAYFCASSPFRELVNNEQFFGPGTRLTVL.

The J gene is TRBJ2-7, the V gene TRBV6-5, with 7 positions matching TRBD2. Germline CDR1 reads MNHEY; CDR2 reads SVGAGI. The junction had 8 bases not matched to a gene; V was cut back by 8 bases and J by 13 bases. This CDR3 is 10 amino acids long. DNA of the CDR3: TGTGCCAGCGGCGCTAGCGGACCTTACTTC. Translating it yields CASGASGPYF.

The chain employs TRBV3-1 (or the pseudogene TRBV3-2) and TRBJ2-2; TRBD2 matches at 13 bases. The junction had 9 bases not matched to a gene; V was cut back by 6 bases and J by 5 bases. This CDR3 is built from 17 residues. The V gene's germline CDR1 is LGHDT and CDR2 YNNKEL (reference sequence). The CDR3 bases are TGTGCCAGCAGTTGGACTAGCGGGAGTGTTAGGACCGGGGAGCTGTTTTTT. Translation gives CASSWTSGSVRTGELFF.

The chain joins TRBV6-1 to TRBJ1-5; a weak D match, TRBD1 (5 bases). The CDR3 runs to 16 residues. V gave up 4 bases and J gave up 0 bases, with 13 bases separating them. Per the germline V gene, CDR1 is MNHNS and CDR2 is SASEGT. Here the CDR3 reads CASSARWGDSNQPQHF. DNA for the CDR3: TGTGCCAGCAGTGCCCGTTGGGGGGATAGCAATCAGCCCCAGCATTTT.

V usage is TRBV6-6 and J usage is TRBJ2-5; the match to TRBD2 covers 11 bases. The CDR3 runs 14 residues. J was trimmed by 4 bases and V by 5 bases; bases with no gene match: 3. Germline V CDR1 and CDR2: MNHNY, SVGAGI (reference sequence). This CDR3 is CASSGTSGGETQYF. The CDR3 region has the DNA TGTGCCAGCAGTGGGACTAGCGGTGGAGAGACCCAGTACTTC.